Presented here are 12 T cell receptor beta chains from one specimen sequenced in a study of tumor-infiltrating lymphocytes in glioblastoma multiforme. TCR beta libraries were built from RNA through three nested multiplex PCR rounds using modified ARM-PCR. TCRdb reprocessed the multiplex PCR reads with MiXCR, giving one entry per CDR3 protein. The sample shows 25,000 to 35,000 distinct CDR3 sequences, approximately 60% of them seen only once. Sequencing was carried out using brain tumor tissue. The receptors originated from a male donor with glioblastoma.

V and J are TRBV19 and TRBJ1-1; 7 positions agree with TRBD1. Germline CDR1 reads LNHDA; CDR2 reads SQIVND (reference sequence). The CDR3 is 14 residues long. The V gene end was trimmed by 7 bases and the J gene end by 1 base; junction bases not matched to a gene: 6. CDR3 nucleotides: TGTGCCAGTACCACCGGGACAGCGAACACTGAAGCTTTCTTT. As protein: CASTTGTANTEAFF.

As for this clonotype: One end of the junction varies from germline; a read error may be responsible. V gene TRBV6-1 combines with J gene TRBJ2-2, with D maybe TRBD2 (5 bases). The CDR3 runs 15 residues. Germline CDR1 MNHNS, CDR2 SASEGT. The CDR3 loop is CASSEATLVTGELFF. CDR3 nucleotide sequence: TGTGCCAGCAGTGAAGCTACGCTCGTCACCGGGGAGCTGTTCTTT.

Note on this clonotype: Its ends do not fully match the called genes, so a read error is possible. The chain uses TRBV6-6 and TRBJ2-7; D might be TRBD2 (5 bases). Germline V gene data show CDR1 as MNHNY and CDR2 as SVGAGI (reference sequence). The CDR3 runs to 16 residues. CDR3 DNA: TGTGCCAGCAGTTACTCGACGACGGGGTCGATCTACGAGCAGTATTTC. This encodes CASSYSTTGSIYEQYF.

Within the sample, this clonotype is medium-sized. This chain links TRBV29-1 with TRBJ2-3; D is possibly TRBD2 (6 bases). V lost 3 bases and J lost 7, with 14 bases in between. Germline CDR1 and CDR2: SQVTM and ANQGSEA. This CDR3 is built from 13 residues. The CDR3 spells CSVEVSGVNTQYF. CDR3 nucleotide sequence: TGCAGCGTTGAGGTCTCGGGGGTTAATACGCAGTATTTT.

This clonotype was counted only a few times. The V gene is TRBV28, the J gene TRBJ2-1, with a possible D match to TRBD1 (5 bases). V was trimmed by 5 bases and J by 4 bases, leaving 15 bases between them. The CDR3 has 15 amino acids. Germline CDR1 MDHEN, CDR2 SYDVKM. CDR3 protein: CASSPPGLSYNEQFF. The CDR3 nucleotides read TGTGCCAGCAGTCCCCCAGGGCTCTCATACAATGAGCAGTTCTTC.

The gene calls are TRBV11-1 and TRBJ2-7; 8 nucleotides match TRBD2. The trim removed 5 bases at V and 1 base at J, leaving 13 bases unmatched. The CDR3 spans 17 residues. Per the germline V gene, CDR1 is SGHAT and CDR2 is FQDESV (reference sequence). CDR3 region: CASSGDTTSGNSYEQYF. In nucleotides, the CDR3 is TGTGCCAGCAGCGGCGATACCACTAGCGGTAATTCCTACGAGCAGTACTTC.

This clonotype was picked up a small number of times. The chain is built from TRBV11-3 and TRBJ2-1, with D unclear. Trimming stripped 0 bases from V and 3 bases from J, with 6 bases between. The CDR3 extends over 14 amino acids. Germline CDR1 reads SGHNT; CDR2 reads YENEEA. CDR3 DNA: TGTGCCAGCAGCTTAGATGGCTTCTACAATGAGCAGTTCTTC. Protein product: CASSLDGFYNEQFF.

On this clonotype: The junction differs from germline at one of its ends, possibly a read error. The rearrangement joins TRBV4-1 to TRBJ2-7; the D gene is possibly TRBD1 (6 bases). Germline loops: CDR1 MGHRA, CDR2 YSYEKL. CDR3 length: 13 amino acids. CDR3 coding DNA: TGCGCCAGTAGCCAAGATAGGGGGTACGAGCAACACTTC. Its protein product is CASSQDRGYEQHF.

Points on this clonotype: Because it lacks the conserved phenylalanine or tryptophan at the end, this CDR3 is likely a read error. This chain uses TRBV29-1 with TRBJ2-7, with TRBD2 matching 7 bases. Trimming at V came to 6 bases and at J to 2 bases, leaving 10 bases not matched to a gene. CDR3 length: 14 amino acids. The germline gives CDR1 SQVTM, CDR2 ANQGSEA. CDR3 protein: CSVELAHNTYEQYL. The CDR3 nucleotides read TGCAGCGTAGAACTAGCGCATAACACCTACGAGCAGTACTTG.

Here the CDR3 DNA reads TGTGCCAGCAGATTCGGTATGGGACAAGGCCAGAGAGAACATCAGCCCCAGCATTTT. It yields the protein CASRFGMGQGQREHQPQHF. This chain joins TRBV28 and TRBJ1-5, with D tentatively TRBD1 (6 bases). The CDR3 runs 19 residues. V was trimmed by 6 bases and J by 5 bases, leaving 29 bases between them. The germline CDR1 and CDR2 sequences are MDHEN and SYDVKM.

This chain connects TRBV6-5 to TRBJ2-7; no clear D gene. Looked up from germline, CDR1 is MNHEY and CDR2 is SVGAGI. This CDR3 has 16 amino acids. Trimming left V 0 bases short and J 2 bases short, with 14 bases between. The CDR3 region has the DNA TGTGCCAGCAGTTACTCGACGCCCGATAGCCCCTACGAGCAGTACTTC. It translates to CASSYSTPDSPYEQYF.

This clonotype was seen at least ten times. The rearrangement joins TRBV20-1 to TRBJ2-3; 10 bases fit TRBD2. Looked up from germline, CDR1 is DFQATT and CDR2 is SNEGSKA (reference sequence). CDR3 length: 19 amino acids. Trimming took 1 base from V and 6 from J; bases not matched to a gene: 19. The DNA of the CDR3 is TGCAGTGCTAGAGCCCTGCGGGGGCCCCGACTAGCGGGTAGGGATACGCAGTATTTT. Protein product: CSARALRGPRLAGRDTQYF.